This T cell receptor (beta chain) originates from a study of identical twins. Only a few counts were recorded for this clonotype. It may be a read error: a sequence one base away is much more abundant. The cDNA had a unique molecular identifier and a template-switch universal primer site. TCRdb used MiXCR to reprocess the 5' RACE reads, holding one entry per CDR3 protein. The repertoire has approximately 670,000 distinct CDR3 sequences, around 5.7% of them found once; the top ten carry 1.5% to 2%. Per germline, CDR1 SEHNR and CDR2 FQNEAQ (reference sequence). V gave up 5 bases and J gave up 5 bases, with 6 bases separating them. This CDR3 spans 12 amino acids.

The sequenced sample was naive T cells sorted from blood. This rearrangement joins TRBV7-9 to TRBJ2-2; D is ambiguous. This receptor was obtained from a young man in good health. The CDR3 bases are TGTGCCAGCAGCCTCAAGACCGGGGAGCTGTTTTTT. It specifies CASSLKTGELFF.